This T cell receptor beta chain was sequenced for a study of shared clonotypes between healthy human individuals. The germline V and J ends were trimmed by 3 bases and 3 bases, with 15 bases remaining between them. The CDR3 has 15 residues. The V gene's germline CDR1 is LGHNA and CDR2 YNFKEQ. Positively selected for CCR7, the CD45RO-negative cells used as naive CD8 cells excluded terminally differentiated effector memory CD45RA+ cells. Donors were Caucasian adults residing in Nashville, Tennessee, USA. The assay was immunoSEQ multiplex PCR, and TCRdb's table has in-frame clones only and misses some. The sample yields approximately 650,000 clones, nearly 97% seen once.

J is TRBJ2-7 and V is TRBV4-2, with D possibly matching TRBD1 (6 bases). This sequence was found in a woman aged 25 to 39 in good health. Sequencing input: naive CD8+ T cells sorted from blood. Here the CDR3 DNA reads TGTGCCAGCAGCCAGGGGACATCATCAGACTACGAGCAGTACTTC. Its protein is CASSQGTSSDYEQYF.